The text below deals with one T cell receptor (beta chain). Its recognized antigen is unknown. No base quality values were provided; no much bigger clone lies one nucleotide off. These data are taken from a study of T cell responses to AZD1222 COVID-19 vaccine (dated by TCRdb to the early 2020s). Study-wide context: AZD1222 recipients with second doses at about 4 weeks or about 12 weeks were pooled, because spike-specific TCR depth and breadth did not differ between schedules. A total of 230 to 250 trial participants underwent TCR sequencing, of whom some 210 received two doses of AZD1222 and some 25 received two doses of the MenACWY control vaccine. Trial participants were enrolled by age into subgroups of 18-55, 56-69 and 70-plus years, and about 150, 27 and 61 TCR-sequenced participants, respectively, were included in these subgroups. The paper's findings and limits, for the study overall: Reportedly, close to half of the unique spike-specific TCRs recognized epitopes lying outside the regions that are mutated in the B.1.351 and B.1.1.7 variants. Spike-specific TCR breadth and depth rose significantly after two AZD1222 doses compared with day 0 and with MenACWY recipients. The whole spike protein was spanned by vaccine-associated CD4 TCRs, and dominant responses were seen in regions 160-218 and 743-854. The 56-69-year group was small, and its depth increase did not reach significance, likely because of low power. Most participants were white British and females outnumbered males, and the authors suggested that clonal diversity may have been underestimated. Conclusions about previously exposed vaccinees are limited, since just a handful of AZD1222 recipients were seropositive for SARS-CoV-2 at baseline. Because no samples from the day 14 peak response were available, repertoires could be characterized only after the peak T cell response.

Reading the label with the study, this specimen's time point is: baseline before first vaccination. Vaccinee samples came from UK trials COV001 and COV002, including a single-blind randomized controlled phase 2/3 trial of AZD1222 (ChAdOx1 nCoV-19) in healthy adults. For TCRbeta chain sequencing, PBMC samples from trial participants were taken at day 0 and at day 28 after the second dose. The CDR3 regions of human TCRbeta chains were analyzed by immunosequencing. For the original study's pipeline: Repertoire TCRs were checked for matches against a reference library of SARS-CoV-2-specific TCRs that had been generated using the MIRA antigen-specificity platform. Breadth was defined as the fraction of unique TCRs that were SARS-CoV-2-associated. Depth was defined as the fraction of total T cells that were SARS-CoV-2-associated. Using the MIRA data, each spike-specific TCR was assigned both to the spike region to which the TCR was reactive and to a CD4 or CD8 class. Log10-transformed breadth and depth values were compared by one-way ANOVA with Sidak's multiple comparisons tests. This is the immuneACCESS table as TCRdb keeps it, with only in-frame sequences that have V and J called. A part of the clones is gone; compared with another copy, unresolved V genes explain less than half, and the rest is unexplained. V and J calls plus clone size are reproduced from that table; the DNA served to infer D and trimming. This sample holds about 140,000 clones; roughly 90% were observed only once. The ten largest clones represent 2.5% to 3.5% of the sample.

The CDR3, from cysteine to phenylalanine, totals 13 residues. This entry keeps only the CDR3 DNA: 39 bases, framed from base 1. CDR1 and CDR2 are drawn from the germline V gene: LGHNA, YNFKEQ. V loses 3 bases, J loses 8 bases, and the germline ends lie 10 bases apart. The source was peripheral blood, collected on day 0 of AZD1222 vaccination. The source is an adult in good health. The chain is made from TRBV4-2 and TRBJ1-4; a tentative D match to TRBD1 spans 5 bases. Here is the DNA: TGTGCCAGCAGCCAGGGGGTAGGCGAAAAACTGTTTTTT. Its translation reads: CASSQGVGEKLFF.